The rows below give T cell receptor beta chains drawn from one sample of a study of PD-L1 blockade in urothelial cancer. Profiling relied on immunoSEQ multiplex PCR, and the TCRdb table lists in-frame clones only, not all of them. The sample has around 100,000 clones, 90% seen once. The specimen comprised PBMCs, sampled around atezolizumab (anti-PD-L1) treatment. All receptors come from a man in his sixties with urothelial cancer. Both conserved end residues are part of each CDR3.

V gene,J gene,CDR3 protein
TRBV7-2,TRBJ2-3,CASSLGGGPDTQYF
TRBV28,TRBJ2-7,CASSSGTGIGRFSYEQYF
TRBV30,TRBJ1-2,CAWSDSRNYGYTF
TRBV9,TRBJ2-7,CASSRGQGASYEQYF
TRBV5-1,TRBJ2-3,CASRNPWREGLDTQYF
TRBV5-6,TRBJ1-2,CASSLAGQGEGYTF
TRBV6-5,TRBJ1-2,CASSYSGSGGYGYTF
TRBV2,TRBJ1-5,CASSAVMGLQPQHF
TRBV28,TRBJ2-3,CASSAGLAPDTQYF
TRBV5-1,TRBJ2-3,CASSWVAGGSNDTQYF
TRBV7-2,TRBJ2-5,CASSLEGTSEETQYF
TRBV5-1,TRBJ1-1,CASSARTGGETEAFF
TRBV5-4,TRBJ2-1,CASSLGGGRLYNEQFF
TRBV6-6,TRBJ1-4,CASRGRDEKLFF
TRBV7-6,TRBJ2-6,CASSQRGQSSGANVLTF
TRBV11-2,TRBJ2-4,CASSLRDRDNIQYF
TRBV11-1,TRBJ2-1,CASSLGQGSYNEQFF
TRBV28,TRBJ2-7,CASSPEGPPFEQYF
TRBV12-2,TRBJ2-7,CASRLTASGDYYEQYF
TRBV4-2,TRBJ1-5,CASSREGIDQPQHF
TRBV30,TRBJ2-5,CAWSGGGGLETQYF
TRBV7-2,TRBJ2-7,CASSLGSGNRGREQYF
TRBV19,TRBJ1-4,CASSNTNGLFNEKLFF
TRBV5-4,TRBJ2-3,CASSLEGQGARADTQYF
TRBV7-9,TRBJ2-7,CASSLMDSKTYEQYF
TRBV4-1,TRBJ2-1,CASSQEVTVDNEQFF
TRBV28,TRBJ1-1,CASSLILTGLNTEAFF
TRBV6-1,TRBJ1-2,CASSEATGGWGYTF
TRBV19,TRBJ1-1,CASSSLPGKMNTEAFF
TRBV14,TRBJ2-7,CASGRTGSSYEQYF
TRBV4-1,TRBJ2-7,CASSQRQGLYEQYF
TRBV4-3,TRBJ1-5,CASSQGTGGQPQHF
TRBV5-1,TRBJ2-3,CASSRTLTSGAADTQYF
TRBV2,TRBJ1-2,CASSYSGQGNYGYTF
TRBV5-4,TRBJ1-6,CASAGDRASPLHF
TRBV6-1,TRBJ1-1,CASREQGDTEAFF
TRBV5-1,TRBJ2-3,CASSSGGATDTQYF
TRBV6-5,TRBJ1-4,CASSSRGSTNEKLFF
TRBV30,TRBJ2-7,CAWTRQGTAYEQYF
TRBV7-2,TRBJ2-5,CASSPGGGLKTQYF
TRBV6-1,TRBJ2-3,CASRGTSTDTQYF
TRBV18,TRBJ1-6,CASSATGGKTNSPLHF
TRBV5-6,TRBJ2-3,CASSSFESDTQYF
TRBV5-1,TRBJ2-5,CASSRGGVEDLQETQYF